A single sample gave rise to the 30 T cell receptor beta chains below, sequenced in a study of shared clonotypes between healthy human individuals. Some clones are missing from TCRdb's copy, which holds only in-frame ones; the method was immunoSEQ multiplex PCR. The sample has roughly 2.4 million clones; almost 96% are singletons. The sequenced sample consisted of naive CD4+ T cells sorted from blood. The subset is: CD45RA+ positively selected. These receptor sequences come from a man aged 18-30 years in good health.

The chain carries TRBV7-2 and TRBJ1-1; D not resolved. CDR1 is SGHTA, CDR2 FQGNSA, per germline. There are 14 residues in the CDR3. V shed 3 bases and J shed 0 bases, with 8 bases lying between them. The CDR3 nucleotides are TGTGCCAGCAGCTTTCAGATGCTGAACACTGAAGCTTTCTTT. Its protein product is CASSFQMLNTEAFF.

The chain has TRBV28 and TRBJ2-7, with D maybe TRBD1 (5 bases). V lost 4 bases to trimming and J lost 0 bases, with 16 bases between them. This CDR3 spans 16 amino acids. Germline V gene data show CDR1 as MDHEN and CDR2 as SYDVKM. The CDR3 reads CASSSSDTYRSYEQYF. Written as DNA, the CDR3 is TGTGCCAGCAGTTCCTCGGACACGTACCGCTCCTACGAGCAGTACTTC.

The gene calls are TRBV27 and TRBJ1-4; no reliable D call. This CDR3 is 15 amino acids long. V was pared by 5 bases and J by 0 bases, with 10 bases between. Germline values: CDR1 MNHEY, CDR2 SMNVEV (reference sequence). DNA of the CDR3: TGTGCCAGCAGTCTGACGTTTGCAACTAATGAAAAACTGTTTTTT. Amino acids: CASSLTFATNEKLFF. The full variable domain, with the rest looked up from reference TRBV27 and TRBJ1-4, is EAQVTQNPRYLITVTGKKLTVTCSQNMNHEYMSWYRQDPGLGLRQIYYSMNVEVTDKGDVPEGYKVSRKEKRNFPLILESPSPNQTSLYFCASSLTFATNEKLFFGSGTQLSVL.

The chain employs TRBV27 and TRBJ1-5; TRBD1 matches 9 bases. CDR3 length equals 15 residues. The V gene's germline CDR1 is MNHEY and CDR2 SMNVEV (reference sequence). With V trimmed by 2 bases and J by 6 bases, 5 bases remained unmatched. The DNA for the CDR3 is TGTGCCAGCAGTTTAGGTACAGGGGGCGGTCAGCCCCAGCATTTT. It encodes CASSLGTGGGQPQHF.

The rearrangement uses TRBV5-1 and TRBJ1-1; the D gene is possibly TRBD1 (6 bases). The CDR3 is 15 residues long. V gave up 3 bases and J gave up 0 bases, with 12 bases separating them. Germline V gene lookup returns CDR1 SGHRS and CDR2 YFSETQ. CDR3 DNA sequence: TGCGCCAGCAGCTCTGACAGGCACATGAACACTGAAGCTTTCTTT. Translated, it gives CASSSDRHMNTEAFF.

The V call is TRBV30, the J call TRBJ2-3, with TRBD2 identical over 8 bases. J gave up 0 bases and V 3 bases, and 11 bases lay outside the gene matches. There are 17 residues in the CDR3. Per the germline V gene, CDR1 is GTSNPN and CDR2 is SVGIG (reference sequence). The CDR3 DNA reads as TGTGCCTGGAGGGGACGACTAGCGCAAAATAGCACAGATACGCAGTATTTT. Protein product: CAWRGRLAQNSTDTQYF.

The V and J genes are TRBV2 and TRBJ2-2; a weak D match, TRBD1 (5 bases). Germline V gene sequence: CDR1 SNHLY, CDR2 FYNNEI. This CDR3 has 14 amino acids. Trimming took off 7 bases at V and 4 bases at J, with 13 bases between the two ends. CDR3 nucleotide sequence: TGTGCCAGCAAGCAGGCAGGGCTCACCGGGGAGCTGTTTTTT. Translated: CASKQAGLTGELFF.

The V call is TRBV27, the J call TRBJ1-1; D gene ambiguous. Germline loops: CDR1 MNHEY, CDR2 SMNVEV (reference sequence). This CDR3 comprises 11 residues. The germline V and J ends were trimmed by 2 bases and 5 bases, with 3 bases remaining between them. This chain's CDR3 is CASSLGTEAFF. The CDR3 coding sequence is TGTGCCAGCAGTTTAGGGACTGAAGCTTTCTTT.

The J gene is TRBJ1-4, the V gene TRBV6-1, with D tentatively TRBD1 (6 bases). This CDR3 contains 13 residues. Between the trimmed V and J ends, which lost 5 bases and 5 bases, there was a span of 9 bases. In germline, CDR1 is MNHNS, CDR2 SASEGT. CDR3: CASSRGANEKLFF. CDR3 nucleotides: TGTGCCAGCAGTAGGGGGGCCAATGAAAAACTGTTTTTT.

This clone was picked up one time. The chain combines TRBV2 with TRBJ1-2; D is unresolved. Deletions cut 3 bases from V and 4 bases from J, with 6 bases between. This CDR3 spans 12 amino acids. Germline-derived CDR1 and CDR2 are SNHLY and FYNNEI. The CDR3 coding sequence is TGTGCCAGCAGTGAGGCAGCCTATGGCTACACCTTC. This codes for CASSEAAYGYTF.

The rearrangement joins TRBV5-4 to TRBJ2-5; 9 bases align to TRBD2. This CDR3 has 15 residues. Germline V lookup: CDR1 SGHNT, CDR2 YYREEE (reference sequence). The V gene end was trimmed by 2 bases and the J gene end by 2 bases; junction bases not matched to a gene: 4. CDR3 bases: TGTGCCAGCAGCTTCCCAGCGGGGGGACAAGAGACCCAGTACTTC. Amino acid sequence: CASSFPAGGQETQYF.

Note on this clone: The sample contains more than one DNA sequence encoding this CDR3. This chain uses TRBV7-9 with TRBJ2-3; D not resolved. The V end lost 3 bases, the J end lost 5 bases, and 6 bases lay between the germline ends. This CDR3 region has 12 residues. Germline lookup yields CDR1 SEHNR and CDR2 FQNEAQ (reference sequence). This CDR3 is CASSFSGDTQYF. Written as DNA, the CDR3 is TGTGCCAGCAGCTTCTCCGGAGATACGCAGTATTTT. Full variable domain (remainder filled in from reference TRBV7-9 and TRBJ2-3): DTGVSQNPRHKITKRGQNVTFRCDPISEHNRLYWYRQTLGQGPEFLTYFQNEAQLEKSRLLSDRFSAERPKGSFSTLEIQRTEQGDSAMYLCASSFSGDTQYFGPGTRLTVL.

This clone came up once. This sequence joins TRBV19 and TRBJ1-4; possibly TRBD1 for D (5 bases). CDR1 and CDR2 (germline): LNHDA, SQIVND (reference sequence). CDR3 length: 14 amino acids. V was shortened by 8 bases and J by 8 bases, with 18 bases between the two germline ends. CDR3 region: CASREGTLGEKLFF. The CDR3 DNA reads as TGTGCCAGTCGTGAGGGGACCCTTGGGGAAAAACTGTTTTTT.

This clone has only a few counts. V gene TRBV30 combines with J gene TRBJ1-1; D unresolved. This CDR3 is 14 amino acids long. The V end lost 2 bases, the J end lost 1 base, and 11 bases lay between the germline ends. Germline V gene lookup returns CDR1 GTSNPN and CDR2 SVGIG (reference sequence). CDR3 bases: TGTGCCTGGAGTTTGCTCCCTCCGAACACTGAAGCTTTCTTT. It encodes CAWSLLPPNTEAFF.

The V gene is TRBV6-1, the J gene TRBJ2-2, with D hard to call. V dropped 1 base and J dropped 9 bases, with 6 bases sitting between them. This CDR3 comprises 12 residues. CDR1 is MNHNS, CDR2 SASEGT, per germline. For the CDR3, the DNA is TGTGCCAGCAGTGAAGGGTCGAGGGAGCTGTTTTTT. Translated: CASSEGSRELFF.

This clone was seen just once. Other DNA sequences in this sample translate to the same CDR3. The rearrangement uses TRBV2 and TRBJ2-1; a weak D match, TRBD1 (5 bases). The CDR3 is 14 residues long. V was shortened by 1 base and J by 3 bases, with 7 bases between the two germline ends. The germline gives CDR1 SNHLY, CDR2 FYNNEI. The CDR3 reads CASSEGQGYNEQFF. The CDR3 DNA is TGTGCCAGCAGTGAAGGGCAGGGCTACAATGAGCAGTTCTTC.

The rearrangement uses TRBV5-4 and TRBJ2-5; 14 positions match TRBD2. The junction had 13 bases not matched to a gene; V was cut back by 4 bases and J by 5 bases. The germline gives CDR1 SGHNT, CDR2 YYREEE (reference sequence). This CDR3 has 18 residues. This chain's CDR3 is CASSPGTSGGAQGETQYF. The DNA of the CDR3 is TGTGCCAGCAGCCCCGGGACTAGCGGGGGCGCCCAGGGGGAGACCCAGTACTTC. Complete variable domain (other parts from reference TRBV5-4 and TRBJ2-5): ETGVTQSPTHLIKTRGQQVTLRCSSQSGHNTVSWYQQALGQGPQFIFQYYREEENGRGNFPPRFSGLQFPNYSSELNVNALELDDSALYLCASSPGTSGGAQGETQYFGPGTRLLVL.

As to this clone: Distinct nucleotide sequences in the sample also encode this CDR3. The chain employs TRBV5-6 and TRBJ2-7; a possible D gene is TRBD2 (5 bases). With 0 bases removed from V and 2 bases from J, the gap between germline ends came to 9 bases. In germline, CDR1 is SGHDT, CDR2 YYEEEE. The CDR3 loop spans 14 amino acids. CDR3 loop: CASSLGGSPYEQYF. The CDR3 nucleotides are TGTGCCAGCAGCTTGGGAGGGAGCCCCTACGAGCAGTACTTC. The variable domain in full, with the rest retrieved from reference TRBV5-6 and TRBJ2-7, is DAGVTQSPTHLIKTRGQQVTLRCSPKSGHDTVSWYQQALGQGPQFIFQYYEEEERQRGNFPDRFSGHQFPNYSSELNVNALLLGDSALYLCASSLGGSPYEQYFGPGTRLTVT.

This chain uses TRBV20-1 with TRBJ1-2, with a possible D match to TRBD1 (5 bases). The V gene lost 5 bases and the J gene lost 8 bases, with 12 bases spanning the gap. The CDR3 extends over 11 amino acids. Germline assignment: CDR1 DFQATT and CDR2 SNEGSKA (reference sequence). The CDR3 loop reads CSASIWGGYTF. As DNA, the CDR3 is TGCAGTGCTTCCATATGGGGGGGCTACACCTTC.

The DNA for the CDR3 is TGTGCCAGCAGCCCTAGTCGCGGGGAGGGGAATGAAAAACTGTTTTTT. Translated, it gives CASSPSRGEGNEKLFF. The rearrangement links TRBV25-1 to TRBJ1-4, with D possibly TRBD1 on 5 matching bases. CDR3 length: 16 residues. Per the germline V gene, CDR1 is MGHDK and CDR2 is SYGVNS. V was cut by 6 bases and J by 5 bases, with 19 bases left in between.

V is TRBV30 and J is TRBJ2-3; 11 bases match TRBD2. The CDR3 runs 20 residues. Germline trimming cut 4 bases from V and 4 bases from J; bases unmatched to any gene: 22. CDR1 is GTSNPN and CDR2 is SVGIG in the germline V gene (reference sequence). The CDR3 region has the DNA TGTGCCTGGACCCTCACCCTCACCGGGACTAGCGGCCCCGGGGCAGATACGCAGTATTTT. It yields the protein CAWTLTLTGTSGPGADTQYF.

Only one count was recorded for this clone. The genes are TRBV5-1 and TRBJ2-7; D is undetermined. Germline V gives CDR1 SGHRS, CDR2 YFSETQ. The V end was cut by 3 bases, the J end by 7 bases, with 11 bases between. The length of the CDR3 is 12 residues. The CDR3 is CASSSPGDEQYF. The CDR3 DNA sequence: TGCGCCAGCAGCTCGCCCGGTGATGAGCAGTACTTC.

The chain employs TRBV6-1 and TRBJ2-7, with D tentatively TRBD2 (6 bases). CDR1 is MNHNS and CDR2 is SASEGT in the germline V gene. The germline V and J ends were trimmed by 6 bases and 3 bases, with 15 bases remaining between them. CDR3 length: 14 residues. This chain's CDR3 is CASRDEGTHYEQYF. In DNA form, the CDR3 reads TGTGCCAGCAGGGATGAGGGGACTCACTACGAGCAGTACTTC.

DNA of the CDR3: TGCGCCAGCAAACGGGCAGTCTACGAGCAGTACTTC. Encoded protein: CASKRAVYEQYF. V usage is TRBV23-1 and J usage is TRBJ2-7; D gene uncertain. TRBV23-1 is designated an ORF whose function remains uncertain. V was shortened by 7 bases and J by 3 bases, with 10 bases between the two germline ends. This CDR3 has 12 residues.

The rearrangement links TRBV2 to TRBJ2-2; 9 nucleotides match TRBD1. The CDR3 runs to 15 residues. V lost 6 bases to trimming and J lost 1 base; unmatched junction nucleotides: 3. Looked up from germline, CDR1 is SNHLY and CDR2 is FYNNEI. CDR3 nucleotide sequence: TGTGCCAGCAGCGGACAGGGGATGAACACCGGGGAGCTGTTTTTT. The encoded protein is CASSGQGMNTGELFF.

This chain links TRBV29-1 with TRBJ2-2; weak D call: TRBD1 (6 bases). This CDR3 is built from 14 residues. Germline lookup yields CDR1 SQVTM and CDR2 ANQGSEA. The germline V and J ends were trimmed by 4 bases and 2 bases, with 11 bases remaining between them. The CDR3 loop is CSVGGTPNTGELFF. The CDR3 DNA follows: TGCAGCGTTGGAGGGACACCTAACACCGGGGAGCTGTTTTTT.

The chain links TRBV27 to TRBJ1-5; D not resolved. CDR3 size: 15 residues. The V end was cut by 6 bases, the J end by 5 bases, with 17 bases between. Germline assignment: CDR1 MNHEY and CDR2 SMNVEV (reference sequence). The CDR3 coding sequence is TGTGCCAGCAGCCTAAGACCGGGGAACGATCAGCCCCAGCATTTT. This codes for CASSLRPGNDQPQHF.

About this clone itself: The same CDR3 is also encoded by other DNA sequences in this sample. J is TRBJ2-7 and V is TRBV18; no definite D call. CDR1 and CDR2 from the germline V gene are KGHSH and LQKENI. The CDR3 loop spans 14 amino acids. The V end was cut by 2 bases, the J end by 0 bases, with 8 bases between. In DNA form, the CDR3 reads TGTGCCAGCTCACCATTAGCTCACTCCTACGAGCAGTACTTC. Its protein product is CASSPLAHSYEQYF. Supplemented by reference TRBV18 and TRBJ2-7, the full variable domain reads NAGVMQNPRHLVRRRGQEARLRCSPMKGHSHVYWYRQLPEEGLKFMVYLQKENIIDESGMPKERFSAEFPKEGPSILRIQQVVRGDSAAYFCASSPLAHSYEQYFGPGTRLTVT.

The genes are TRBV20-1 and TRBJ2-1; weak D call: TRBD1 (5 bases). Germline values: CDR1 DFQATT, CDR2 SNEGSKA (reference sequence). The CDR3 is 11 amino acids. Trimming removed 6 bases at V and 9 bases at J, with 12 bases between. The CDR3 DNA sequence: TGCAGTGCGTCTGGGGCGAGTGAGCAGTTCTTC. It codes for CSASGASEQFF.

The chain carries TRBV5-1 and TRBJ2-7; possibly TRBD1 or TRBD2 for D (6 bases each). The CDR3 runs 13 residues. V was cut by 7 bases and J by 5 bases, with 16 bases left in between. Germline CDR1 is SGHRS and CDR2 is YFSETQ. In nucleotides, the CDR3 is TGCGCCAGCTCCGTGGATGGGGGGCACGAGCAGTACTTC. Translation: CASSVDGGHEQYF. Complete variable domain (other parts from reference TRBV5-1 and TRBJ2-7): KAGVTQTPRYLIKTRGQQVTLSCSPISGHRSVSWYQQTPGQGLQFLFEYFSETQRNKGNFPGRFSGRQFSNSRSEMNVSTLELGDSALYLCASSVDGGHEQYFGPGTRLTVT.